This is a list of T cell receptor beta chains from one sample in a study of cytomegalovirus exposure and HLA in healthy donors. Assay used: immunoSEQ multiplex PCR; TCRdb lists only in-frame clones, some missing. The top ten clones hold 2.3% of a sample with 150,000 to 200,000 clones, 65% to 90% of them seen once. The sample consisted of PBMCs. The receptors come from a woman between 50 and 59 years old in good health and CMV-seronegative. The CDR3 runs from the conserved cysteine through the conserved F or W. D genes are given only for firm matches. Clone size is stated in some rows and not others, as once, few, many or a class when expanded.

d_call clone_size cdr3_length j_call v_call cdr3_aa cdr3_nt
TRBD1 . 16 TRBJ2-3 TRBV5-1 CASSYDSGGAGDTQYF TGCGCCAGCAGCTACGACTCAGGGGGCGCAGGAGATACGCAGTATTTT
. . 14 TRBJ2-7 TRBV11-3 CASSLGQGIDEQYF TGTGCCAGCAGCTTAGGTCAGGGGATCGACGAGCAGTACTTC
TRBD2 . 16 TRBJ2-1 TRBV4-3 CASSQETGGGYNEQFF TGCGCCAGCAGCCAAGAGACGGGAGGGGGCTACAATGAGCAGTTCTTC
TRBD1 . 13 TRBJ1-4 TRBV18 CASSQGTGEKLFF TGTGCCAGCTCGCAAGGGACAGGGGAAAAACTGTTTTTT
. few 16 TRBJ2-7 TRBV7-9 CASSLTGSLPLYEQYF TGTGCCAGCAGTTTGACAGGCTCCCTCCCCCTCTACGAGCAGTACTTC
. . 13 TRBJ1-1 TRBV19 CASSIYRNTEAFF TGTGCCAGTAGTATTTACAGGAACACTGAAGCTTTCTTT
TRBD1 few 13 TRBJ1-2 TRBV28 CASRRDRVSGYTF TGTGCCAGCAGACGTGACAGGGTTAGCGGCTACACCTTC
. . 14 TRBJ1-2 TRBV4-2 CASSQEGGPYGYTF TGTGCCAGCAGCCAAGAGGGGGGTCCATATGGCTACACCTTC
. . 11 TRBJ2-7 TRBV20-1 CVGGESLEQYF TGCGTCGGCGGGGAATCCCTCGAGCAGTACTTC
TRBD2 . 14 TRBJ2-7 TRBV5-1 CASSLGTSPSEQYF TGCGCCAGCAGCTTGGGGACTAGTCCGTCCGAGCAGTACTTC
TRBD2 . 15 TRBJ2-1 TRBV4-3 CASSQDWLAGGAQFF TGCGCCAGCAGCCAAGATTGGCTAGCGGGAGGTGCGCAGTTCTTC
. few 17 TRBJ1-5 TRBV19 CASTLGPRLEGNQPQHF TGTGCCAGTACCCTAGGTCCCCGTTTAGAGGGCAATCAGCCCCAGCATTTT
TRBD1 . 17 TRBJ1-5 TRBV7-6 CASSPNTGAMGNQPQHF TGTGCCAGCAGCCCAAATACAGGGGCTATGGGCAATCAGCCCCAGCATTTT
. . 14 TRBJ2-7 TRBV4-1 CASSPADSHYEQYF TGCGCCAGCAGTCCCGCGGACAGTCACTACGAGCAGTACTTC
. . 15 TRBJ1-3 TRBV16 CASSQSYRAGNTIYF TGTGCCAGCAGCCAATCGTACAGGGCTGGAAACACCATATATTTT
TRBD2 . 15 TRBJ2-3 TRBV19 CASSMTSGSADTQYF TGTGCCAGTAGTATGACTAGCGGGAGCGCAGATACGCAGTATTTT
. . 16 TRBJ2-7 TRBV18 CASSLRLAGSSYEQYF TGTGCCAGCTCACTCAGACTGGCGGGAAGCTCCTACGAGCAGTACTTC
. . 13 TRBJ2-5 TRBV27 CASRPSNGETQYF TGTGCCAGCAGGCCATCAAACGGGGAGACCCAGTACTTC
. . 14 TRBJ2-7 TRBV7-2 CASSLVGGTYEQYF TGTGCCAGCAGCTTAGTGGGGGGTACCTACGAGCAGTACTTC
TRBD2 . 19 TRBJ2-1 TRBV28 CASSYLSGSAVSSYNEQFF TGTGCCAGCAGTTACCTTAGCGGGAGCGCCGTCAGCTCCTACAATGAGCAGTTCTTC
TRBD1 . 16 TRBJ1-1 TRBV5-5 CASSLQGAGLGTEAFF TGTGCCAGCAGCCTACAGGGGGCAGGTCTGGGCACTGAAGCTTTCTTT
TRBD2 . 19 TRBJ2-2 TRBV7-8 CASSLEGLAGVVRTGELFF TGTGCCAGCAGCTTAGAGGGACTAGCGGGAGTGGTGAGGACCGGGGAGCTGTTTTTT
. . 16 TRBJ1-5 TRBV2 CASREERTRSNQPQHF TGTGCCAGTAGGGAGGAGCGGACCCGGAGCAATCAGCCCCAGCATTTT
. . 11 TRBJ1-2 TRBV7-9 CASSLESGYTF TGTGCCAGCAGCTTAGAAAGCGGCTACACCTTC
. . 16 TRBJ2-7 TRBV7-2 CASSLVGSASSYEQYF TGTGCCAGCAGCTTAGTCGGTAGCGCCAGCTCCTACGAGCAGTACTTC
. . 13 TRBJ2-2 TRBV30 CAWSTTVTGELFF TGTGCCTGGAGTACCACAGTGACCGGGGAGCTGTTTTTT
TRBD1 . 14 TRBJ2-1 TRBV7-6 CASSLEGQTIEQFF TGTGCCAGCAGCTTAGAGGGACAGACTATAGAGCAGTTCTTC
TRBD1 . 14 TRBJ2-5 TRBV5-4 CASSSGTAQETQYF TGTGCCAGCAGCTCGGGGACAGCGCAAGAGACCCAGTACTTC
. once 18 TRBJ2-1 TRBV2 CASTRGQGGLAGGNEQFF TGTGCCAGCACGAGGGGACAGGGGGGTTTAGCGGGAGGGAATGAGCAGTTCTTC
. . 12 TRBJ2-2 TRBV7-6 CASRTSAGELFF TGTGCCAGCAGGACATCCGCCGGGGAGCTGTTTTTT
TRBD2 . 18 TRBJ2-3 TRBV7-8 CASSSQREGLRYTDTQYF TGTGCCAGCAGCTCCCAGCGGGAGGGCCTCCGTTACACAGATACGCAGTATTTT
. . 11 TRBJ2-7 TRBV28 CASSPRSEQYF TGTGCCAGCAGTCCTCGGAGCGAGCAGTACTTC
TRBD2 . 15 TRBJ2-3 TRBV6-5 CASSTTSGSTDTQYF TGTGCCAGCAGTACTACTAGCGGGAGCACAGATACGCAGTATTTT
TRBD2 . 14 TRBJ2-1 TRBV15 CATSSGTSGNEQFF TGTGCCACCAGCAGTGGGACTAGCGGCAATGAGCAGTTCTTC
TRBD1 few 13 TRBJ2-5 TRBV28 CASSLLQGKTQYF TGTGCCAGCAGTTTACTACAGGGGAAGACCCAGTACTTC
. . 20 TRBJ2-7 TRBV12-2 CASRLVSGQTGSSGDYEQYF TGTGCAAGTCGCTTAGTATCGGGCCAAACAGGGAGCAGTGGGGACTACGAGCAGTACTTC
. . 14 TRBJ2-1 TRBV19 CASKQGLTYNEQFF TGTGCCAGTAAGCAGGGCCTAACCTACAATGAGCAGTTCTTC
. . 11 TRBJ2-1 TRBV2 CASSTVYEQFF TGTGCCAGCAGTACAGTCTATGAGCAGTTCTTC
TRBD2 . 17 TRBJ2-2 TRBV4-2 CASSQESIAGGAGELFF TGTGCCAGCAGCCAAGAAAGTATAGCGGGAGGTGCCGGGGAGCTGTTTTTT
TRBD2 . 18 TRBJ2-1 TRBV5-6 CASSPLAGGPLRGNEQFF TGTGCCAGCAGCCCGCTAGCGGGAGGGCCTCTCCGCGGCAATGAGCAGTTCTTC
. once 17 TRBJ1-3 TRBV28 CASQKTLPGLSGNTIYF TGTGCCAGTCAAAAGACCTTACCAGGGCTCTCTGGAAACACCATATATTTT
. . 14 TRBJ2-2 TRBV7-2 CASSLDASTGELFF TGTGCCAGCAGCTTAGACGCCAGCACCGGGGAGCTGTTTTTT
TRBD2 . 17 TRBJ2-7 TRBV5-1 CASSTPGGSPSSYEQYF TGCGCCAGCAGCACCCCCGGGGGGAGCCCTAGCTCCTACGAGCAGTACTTC
TRBD2 . 15 TRBJ2-1 TRBV7-9 CASSFTSGRADEQFF TGTGCCAGCAGCTTTACTAGCGGGAGGGCCGATGAGCAGTTCTTC
. once 13 TRBJ1-1 TRBV7-2 CASSLSGVTEAFF TGTGCCAGCAGCTTATCCGGGGTCACTGAAGCTTTCTTT
. few 13 TRBJ2-5 TRBV6-5 CASSEVPGETQYF TGTGCCAGCAGTGAGGTGCCGGGGGAGACCCAGTACTTC
TRBD2 . 15 TRBJ2-5 TRBV2 CASTLQGLAGETQYF TGTGCCAGCACCCTGCAGGGACTAGCGGGAGAGACCCAGTACTTC
. . 15 TRBJ1-4 TRBV6-4 CASSDPTGNNEKLFF TGTGCCAGCAGTGACCCGACAGGAAATAATGAAAAACTGTTTTTT
. . 14 TRBJ1-6 TRBV27 CASSPWDKYSPLHF TGTGCCAGCAGTCCGTGGGACAAATATTCACCCCTCCACTTT
. once 15 TRBJ1-2 TRBV7-2 CASSSDSRSTGGYTF TGTGCCAGCAGCTCGGACAGTCGGTCCACGGGCGGCTACACCTTC
TRBD1 . 16 TRBJ1-5 TRBV5-1 CASSPDWGQAGQPQHF TGCGCCAGCAGCCCGGACTGGGGACAGGCGGGCCAGCCCCAGCATTTT
. once 16 TRBJ1-4 TRBV5-5 CASSPRGTITNEKLFF TGTGCCAGCAGCCCCCGGGGAACCATCACTAATGAAAAACTGTTTTTT
. . 13 TRBJ1-5 TRBV19 CASSIRQNQPQHF TGTGCCAGTAGTATCAGACAGAATCAGCCCCAGCATTTT
TRBD2 few 15 TRBJ2-1 TRBV18 CASSLRTSGTNEQFF TGTGCCAGCTCACTACGGACTAGCGGGACTAATGAGCAGTTCTTC
TRBD2 . 15 TRBJ2-5 TRBV5-5 CASTTSGTRQETQYF TGTGCCAGCACAACTTCCGGGACTAGGCAAGAGACCCAGTACTTC
TRBD2 . 15 TRBJ2-7 TRBV19 CASSIDSGSSYEQYF TGTGCCAGCAGTATAGACAGCGGGAGCTCCTACGAGCAGTACTTC
TRBD2 . 17 TRBJ2-3 TRBV7-6 CASSLLAGGTRTDTQYF TGTGCCAGCAGCTTACTAGCGGGAGGGACACGCACAGATACGCAGTATTTT
TRBD2 . 17 TRBJ2-1 TRBV5-1 CASRSEVPAGGPGEQFF TGCGCCAGCAGATCAGAAGTCCCAGCGGGAGGGCCAGGTGAGCAGTTCTTC
. once 15 TRBJ1-4 TRBV27 CASSNSGREDEKLFF TGTGCCAGCAGTAACTCGGGGAGGGAGGATGAAAAACTGTTTTTT